The clone carrying this T cell receptor (beta chain) was seen just once. The data are from a study of blood T cell repertoires in COVID-19. On the study more broadly: Whether acute or convalescent, the COVID-19 samples came from the United States, Italy and Spain.

Per the original methods: Cell counts per sample came from amplifying reference gene primers. Produced via immunoSEQ multiplex PCR; TCRdb's table is partial and in-frame only. V and J calls plus clone size are reproduced from that table; the DNA served to infer D and trimming. The table shows about 260,000 clones, with 75% to 90% occurring only once. The CDR3 sequence is 16 residues long. The V gene's germline CDR1 is GTSNPN and CDR2 SVGIG (reference sequence). Losses at the gene ends were 3 bases for V and 4 bases for J; bases not matched to a gene: 13. This clonotype was obtained from a woman in her thirties or forties who had recovered from COVID-19. The sample comprised peripheral blood. This chain uses TRBV30 with TRBJ2-3; TRBD2 aligns across 7 bases. The CDR3 region is CAWSSGDYQIADTQYF. CDR3 nucleotide sequence: TGTGCCTGGAGCTCGGGGGACTACCAAATCGCAGATACGCAGTATTTT.